This T cell receptor beta chain came from a study of CD8 T cells in Susac syndrome. Study results and limitations: As the study acknowledged, the number of individuals in its TCR sequencing and HLA analysis was relatively small.

Comment on this clonotype: Its matching antigen is unknown.

Sequencing targeted TCR beta in T cells from blood (CD8+ and CD4+). The CDR3 has 12 amino acids. Germline assignment: CDR1 SNHLY and CDR2 FYNNEI. Trimming left V 3 bases short and J 5 bases short, with 5 bases between. RNA in amounts of about 0.5 to 1 ug was reverse transcribed with random hexamers. A multiplex approach, immunoSEQ multiplex PCR, amplified TCR beta CDR3 across 54 Vbeta and 13 Jbeta. One entry per CDR3 protein, called by TCRdb with MiXCR from the immunoSEQ multiplex PCR reads. The sample lists 100,000 to 150,000 distinct CDR3 sequences, approximately 93% seen once, with about 0.087% in the top ten.

The source material was CD4+ T cells from PBMCs. The sequence was obtained from a human donor with multiple sclerosis. The chain has TRBV2 and TRBJ1-5, with unresolved D. CDR3 loop: CASSDGYQPQHF. The CDR3 DNA follows: TGTGCCAGCAGTGACGGTTATCAGCCCCAGCATTTT.